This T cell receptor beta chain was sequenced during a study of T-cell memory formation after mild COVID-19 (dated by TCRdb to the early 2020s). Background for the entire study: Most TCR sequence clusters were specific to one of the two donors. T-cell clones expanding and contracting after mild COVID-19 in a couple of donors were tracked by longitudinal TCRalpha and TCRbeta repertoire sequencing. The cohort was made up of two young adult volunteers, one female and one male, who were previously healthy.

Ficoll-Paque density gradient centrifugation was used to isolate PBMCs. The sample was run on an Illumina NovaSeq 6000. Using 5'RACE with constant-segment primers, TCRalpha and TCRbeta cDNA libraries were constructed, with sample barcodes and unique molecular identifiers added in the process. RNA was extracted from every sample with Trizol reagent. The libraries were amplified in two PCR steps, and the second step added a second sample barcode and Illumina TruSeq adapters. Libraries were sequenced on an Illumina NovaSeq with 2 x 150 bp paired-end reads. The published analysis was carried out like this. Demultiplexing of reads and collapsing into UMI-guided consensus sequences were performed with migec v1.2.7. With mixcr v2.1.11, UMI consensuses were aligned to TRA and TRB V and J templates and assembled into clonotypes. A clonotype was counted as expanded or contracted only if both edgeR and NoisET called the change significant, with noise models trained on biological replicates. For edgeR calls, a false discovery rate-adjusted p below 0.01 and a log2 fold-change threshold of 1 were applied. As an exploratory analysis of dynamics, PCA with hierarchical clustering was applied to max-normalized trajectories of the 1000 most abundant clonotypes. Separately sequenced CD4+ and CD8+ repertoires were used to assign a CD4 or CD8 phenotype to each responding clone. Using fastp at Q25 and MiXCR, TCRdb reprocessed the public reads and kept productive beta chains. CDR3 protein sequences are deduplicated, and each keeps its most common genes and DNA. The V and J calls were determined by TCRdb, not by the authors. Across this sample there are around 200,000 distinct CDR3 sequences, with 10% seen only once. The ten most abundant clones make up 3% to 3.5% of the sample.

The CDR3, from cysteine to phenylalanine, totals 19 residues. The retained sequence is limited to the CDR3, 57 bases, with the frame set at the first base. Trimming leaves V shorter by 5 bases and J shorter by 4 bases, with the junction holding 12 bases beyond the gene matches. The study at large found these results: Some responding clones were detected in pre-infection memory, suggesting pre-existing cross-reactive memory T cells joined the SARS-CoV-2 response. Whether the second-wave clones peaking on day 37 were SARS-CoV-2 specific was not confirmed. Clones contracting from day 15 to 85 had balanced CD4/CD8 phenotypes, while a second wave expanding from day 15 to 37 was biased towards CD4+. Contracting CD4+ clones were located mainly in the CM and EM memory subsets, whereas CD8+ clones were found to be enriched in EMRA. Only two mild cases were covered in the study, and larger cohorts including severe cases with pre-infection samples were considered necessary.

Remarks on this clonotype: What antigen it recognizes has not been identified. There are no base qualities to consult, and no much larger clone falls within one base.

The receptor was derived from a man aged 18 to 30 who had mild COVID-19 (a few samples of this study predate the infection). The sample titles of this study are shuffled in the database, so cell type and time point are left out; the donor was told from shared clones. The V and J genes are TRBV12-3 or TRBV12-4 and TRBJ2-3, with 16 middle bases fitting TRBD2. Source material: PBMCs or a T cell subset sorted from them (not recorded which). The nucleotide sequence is TGTGCCAGCAGTGGCGGTCCCGGGACTAGCGGGGGGGCGGCAGATACGCAGTATTTT. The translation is CASSGGPGTSGGAADTQYF.